This T cell receptor beta chain is from a study of cytomegalovirus exposure and HLA in healthy donors. Whole-study findings and limits: Among immune exposure information, only CMV serostatus was available.

The CDR3 loop spans 13 amino acids. Trimming removed 10 bases from V and 2 bases from J, with 11 bases in between. Germline lookup yields CDR1 MDHEN and CDR2 SYDVKM. Turning to this clone: Its antigen is unknown.

The primer mix had 60 Vbeta and 13 Jbeta primers. Some clones are missing from TCRdb's copy, which holds only in-frame ones; the method was immunoSEQ multiplex PCR. The table has 140,000 to 150,000 clones, more than 9.5% seen once. The sequenced sample consisted of PBMCs. This sequence was found in a man aged 45-60 years in good health and CMV-seronegative. The rearrangement joins TRBV28 to TRBJ2-2; D might be TRBD1 (6 bases). The CDR3 nucleotides read TGTGCCATTCGGACAGTTAACACCGGGGAGCTGTTTTTT. Its translation is CAIRTVNTGELFF.